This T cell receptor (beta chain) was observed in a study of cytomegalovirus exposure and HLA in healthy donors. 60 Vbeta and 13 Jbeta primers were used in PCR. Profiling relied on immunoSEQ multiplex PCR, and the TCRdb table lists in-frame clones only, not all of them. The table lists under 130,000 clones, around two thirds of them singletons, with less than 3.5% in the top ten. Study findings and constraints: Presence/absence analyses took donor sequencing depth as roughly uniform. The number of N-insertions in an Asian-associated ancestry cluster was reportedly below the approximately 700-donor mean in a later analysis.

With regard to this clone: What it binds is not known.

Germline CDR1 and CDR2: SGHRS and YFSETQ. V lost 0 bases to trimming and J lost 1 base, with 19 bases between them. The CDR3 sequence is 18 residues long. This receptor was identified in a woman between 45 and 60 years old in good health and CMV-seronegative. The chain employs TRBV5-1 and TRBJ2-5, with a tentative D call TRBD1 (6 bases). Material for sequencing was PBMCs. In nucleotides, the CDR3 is TGCGCCAGCAGCTTGGGGGCCACAGGGAGTGGGGCCCAAGAGACCCAGTACTTC. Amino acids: CASSLGATGSGAQETQYF.